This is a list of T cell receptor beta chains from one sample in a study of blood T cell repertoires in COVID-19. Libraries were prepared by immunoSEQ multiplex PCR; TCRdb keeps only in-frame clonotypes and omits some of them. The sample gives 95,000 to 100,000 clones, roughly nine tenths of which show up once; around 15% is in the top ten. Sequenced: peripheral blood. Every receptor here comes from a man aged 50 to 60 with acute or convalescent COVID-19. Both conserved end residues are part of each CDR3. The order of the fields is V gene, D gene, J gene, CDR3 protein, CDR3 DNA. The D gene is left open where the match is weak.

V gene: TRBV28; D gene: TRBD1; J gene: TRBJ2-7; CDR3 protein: CASSPGPRRSRDRGRSGYEQYF; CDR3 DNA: TGTGCCAGCAGCCCCGGGCCGAGGCGGTCCCGGGACAGGGGGCGCAGTGGTTACGAGCAGTACTTC
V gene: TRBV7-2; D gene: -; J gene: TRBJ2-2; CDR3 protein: CASSLRGAGTGELFF; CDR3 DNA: TGTGCCAGCAGCTTACGGGGGGCGGGCACCGGGGAGCTGTTTTTT
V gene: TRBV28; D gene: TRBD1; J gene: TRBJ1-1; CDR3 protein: CASSLFSRGWDSGTEAFF; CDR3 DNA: TGTGCCAGCAGTTTATTCTCCAGGGGGTGGGACTCAGGCACTGAAGCTTTCTTT
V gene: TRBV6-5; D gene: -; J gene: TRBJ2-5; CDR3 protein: CASRNGPKETQYF; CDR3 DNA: TGTGCCAGCAGAAACGGTCCCAAAGAGACCCAGTACTTC
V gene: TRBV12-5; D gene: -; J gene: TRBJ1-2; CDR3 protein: CASGPIQNTYGYTF; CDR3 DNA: TGTGCTAGTGGACCTATACAGAATACCTATGGCTACACCTTC
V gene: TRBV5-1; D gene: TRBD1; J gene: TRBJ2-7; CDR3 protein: CASSAGTGIHEQYF; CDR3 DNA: TGCGCCAGCAGCGCCGGGACAGGGATCCACGAGCAGTACTTC
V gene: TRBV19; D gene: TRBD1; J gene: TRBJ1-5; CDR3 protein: CASSIGQGGQPQHF; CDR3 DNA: TGTGCCAGTAGTATTGGACAGGGCGGACAGCCCCAGCATTTT
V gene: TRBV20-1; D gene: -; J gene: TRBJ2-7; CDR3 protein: CSASIKNRAKNEQYF; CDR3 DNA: TGCAGTGCTAGTATCAAGAACAGGGCTAAGAACGAGCAGTACTTC
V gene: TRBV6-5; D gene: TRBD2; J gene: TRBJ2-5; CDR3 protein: CATARGAGRETQYF; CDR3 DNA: TGTGCCACCGCGCGGGGGGCAGGAAGAGAGACCCAGTACTTC
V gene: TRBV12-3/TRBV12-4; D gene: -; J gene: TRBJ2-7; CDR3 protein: CASTIGGPHEQYF; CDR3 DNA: TGTGCCAGCACCATCGGGGGGCCCCACGAGCAGTACTTC
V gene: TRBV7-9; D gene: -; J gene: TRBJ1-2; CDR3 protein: CASSAGVSGYTF; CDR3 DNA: TGTGCCAGCAGCGCAGGGGTTTCCGGCTACACCTTC
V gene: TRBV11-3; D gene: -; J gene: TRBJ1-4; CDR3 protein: CASSSLAGAEKLFF; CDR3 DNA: TGTGCCAGCAGCTCCCTCGCAGGGGCTGAAAAACTGTTTTTT
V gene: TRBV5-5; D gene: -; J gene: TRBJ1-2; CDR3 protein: CASSYGQLKSDGYTF; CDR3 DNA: TGTGCCAGCAGCTATGGACAGCTAAAGTCGGATGGCTACACCTTC
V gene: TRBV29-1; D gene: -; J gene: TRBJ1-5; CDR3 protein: CSVGDGGNQPQHF; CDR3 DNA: TGCAGCGTGGGAGATGGGGGCAATCAGCCCCAGCATTTT
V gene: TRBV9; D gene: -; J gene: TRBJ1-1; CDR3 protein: CASSVGPDSYTEAFF; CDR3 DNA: TGTGCCAGCAGCGTAGGACCCGACAGCTACACTGAAGCTTTCTTT
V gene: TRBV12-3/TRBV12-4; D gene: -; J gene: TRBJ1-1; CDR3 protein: CASRMSGNTEAFF; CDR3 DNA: TGTGCCAGCAGAATGAGTGGTAACACTGAAGCTTTCTTT
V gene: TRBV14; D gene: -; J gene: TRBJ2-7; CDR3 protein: CASSQALEGLYEQYF; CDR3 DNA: TGTGCCAGCAGCCAAGCATTAGAGGGTTTATACGAGCAGTACTTC
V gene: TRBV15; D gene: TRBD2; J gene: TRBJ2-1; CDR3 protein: CATSSGTSPLFEQFF; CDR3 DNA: TGTGCCACCAGCAGCGGGACTAGCCCCCTTTTTGAGCAGTTCTTC
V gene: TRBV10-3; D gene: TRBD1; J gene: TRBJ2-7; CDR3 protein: CAISGTGTDLYEQYF; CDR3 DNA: TGTGCCATCAGTGGTACCGGGACAGACCTCTACGAGCAGTACTTC
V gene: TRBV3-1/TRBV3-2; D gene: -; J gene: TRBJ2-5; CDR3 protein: CASSQDIRRQPEETQYF; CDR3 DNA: TGTGCCAGCAGCCAAGATATACGGCGGCAGCCGGAGGAGACCCAGTACTTC
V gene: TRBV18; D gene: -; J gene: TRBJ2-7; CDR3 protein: CASSPQRTDTYEQYF; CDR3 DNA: TGTGCCAGCTCACCACAAAGGACAGACACCTACGAGCAGTACTTC
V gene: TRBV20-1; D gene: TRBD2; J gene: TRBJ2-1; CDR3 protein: CSASEGTSYNEQFF; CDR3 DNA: TGCAGTGCTAGTGAGGGGACTAGCTACAATGAGCAGTTCTTC